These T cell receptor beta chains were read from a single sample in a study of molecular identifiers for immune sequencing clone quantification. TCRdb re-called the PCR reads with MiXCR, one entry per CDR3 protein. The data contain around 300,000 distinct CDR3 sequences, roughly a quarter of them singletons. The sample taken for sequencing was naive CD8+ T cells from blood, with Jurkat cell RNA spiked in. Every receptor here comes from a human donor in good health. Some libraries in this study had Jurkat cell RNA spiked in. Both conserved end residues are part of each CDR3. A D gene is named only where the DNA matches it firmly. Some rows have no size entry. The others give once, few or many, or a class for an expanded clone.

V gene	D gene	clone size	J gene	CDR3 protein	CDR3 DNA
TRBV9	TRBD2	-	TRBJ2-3	CASSSLAGGTSSTDTQYF	TGTGCCAGCAGCTCGCTAGCGGGAGGGACCTCCTCCACAGATACGCAGTATTTT
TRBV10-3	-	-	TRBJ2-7	CAISTGGGYEQYF	TGTGCCATCAGTACCGGCGGAGGGTACGAGCAGTACTTC
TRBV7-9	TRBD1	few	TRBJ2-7	CASSTGTASYEQYF	TGTGCCAGCAGCACCGGGACAGCGTCCTACGAGCAGTACTTC
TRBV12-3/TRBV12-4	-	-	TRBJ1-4	CASSLRLGPDGEKLFF	TGTGCCAGCAGTTTAAGACTTGGCCCGGATGGCGAAAAACTGTTTTTT
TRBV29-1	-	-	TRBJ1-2	CSVIGGALYGYTF	TGCAGCGTTATTGGCGGGGCACTCTATGGCTACACCTTC
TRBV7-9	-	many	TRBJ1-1	CASSHSTGFATEAFF	TGTGCCAGCAGCCACAGTACAGGTTTTGCGACTGAAGCTTTCTTT
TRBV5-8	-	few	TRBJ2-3	CASSFLGNLDTQYF	TGTGCCAGCAGCTTCCTGGGGAACCTAGATACGCAGTATTTT
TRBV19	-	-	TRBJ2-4	CVSSIVLGGTKNIQYF	TGTGTCAGTAGTATCGTATTGGGCGGGACCAAAAACATTCAGTACTTC
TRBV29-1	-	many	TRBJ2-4	CSVGASIQYF	TGCAGCGTTGGGGCGTCCATTCAGTACTTC
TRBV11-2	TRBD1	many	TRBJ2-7	CASSLRDSYEQYF	TGTGCCAGCAGCCTCCGGGACAGCTACGAGCAGTACTTC
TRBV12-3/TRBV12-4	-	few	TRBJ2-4	CASSFVGGWTKNIQYF	TGTGCCAGCAGTTTCGTGGGAGGCTGGACCAAAAACATTCAGTACTTC
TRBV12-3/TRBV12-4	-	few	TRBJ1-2	CASSMDTEFGYTF	TGTGCCAGCAGCATGGACACCGAATTCGGCTACACCTTC
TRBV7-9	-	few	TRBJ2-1	CASSLPGASYNEQFF	TGTGCCAGCAGCTTACCAGGGGCCTCCTACAATGAGCAGTTCTTC
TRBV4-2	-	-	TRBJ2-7	CASSQELASYEQYF	TGTGCCAGCAGCCAAGAACTAGCTAGCTACGAGCAGTACTTC
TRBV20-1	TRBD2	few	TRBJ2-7	CSGKLAGGPPEQYF	TGCAGTGGCAAACTAGCGGGAGGGCCCCCCGAGCAGTACTTC
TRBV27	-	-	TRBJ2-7	CASRASSYEQYF	TGTGCCAGCAGGGCCAGCTCCTACGAGCAGTACTTC
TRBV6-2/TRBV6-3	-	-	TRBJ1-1	CASGFRVPEAFF	TGTGCCAGCGGTTTTCGGGTCCCTGAGGCTTTCTTT
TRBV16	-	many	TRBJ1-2	CASSQTTADYGYTF	TGTGCCAGCAGCCAAACGACGGCCGACTATGGCTACACCTTC
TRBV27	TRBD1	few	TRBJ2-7	CASSAQGAYEQYF	TGTGCCAGCAGTGCACAGGGGGCCTACGAGCAGTACTTC
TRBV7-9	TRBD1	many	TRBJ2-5	CASSGQVEETQYF	TGTGCCAGCAGCGGACAGGTCGAAGAGACCCAGTACTTC
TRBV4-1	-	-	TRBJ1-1	CASSQDRTENTEAFF	TGCGCCAGCAGCCAAGATAGAACAGAGAACACTGAAGCTTTCTTT
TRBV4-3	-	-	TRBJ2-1	CASSQDLPNFRVNEQFF	TGCGCCAGCAGCCAAGATCTCCCTAACTTCAGGGTCAATGAGCAGTTCTTC